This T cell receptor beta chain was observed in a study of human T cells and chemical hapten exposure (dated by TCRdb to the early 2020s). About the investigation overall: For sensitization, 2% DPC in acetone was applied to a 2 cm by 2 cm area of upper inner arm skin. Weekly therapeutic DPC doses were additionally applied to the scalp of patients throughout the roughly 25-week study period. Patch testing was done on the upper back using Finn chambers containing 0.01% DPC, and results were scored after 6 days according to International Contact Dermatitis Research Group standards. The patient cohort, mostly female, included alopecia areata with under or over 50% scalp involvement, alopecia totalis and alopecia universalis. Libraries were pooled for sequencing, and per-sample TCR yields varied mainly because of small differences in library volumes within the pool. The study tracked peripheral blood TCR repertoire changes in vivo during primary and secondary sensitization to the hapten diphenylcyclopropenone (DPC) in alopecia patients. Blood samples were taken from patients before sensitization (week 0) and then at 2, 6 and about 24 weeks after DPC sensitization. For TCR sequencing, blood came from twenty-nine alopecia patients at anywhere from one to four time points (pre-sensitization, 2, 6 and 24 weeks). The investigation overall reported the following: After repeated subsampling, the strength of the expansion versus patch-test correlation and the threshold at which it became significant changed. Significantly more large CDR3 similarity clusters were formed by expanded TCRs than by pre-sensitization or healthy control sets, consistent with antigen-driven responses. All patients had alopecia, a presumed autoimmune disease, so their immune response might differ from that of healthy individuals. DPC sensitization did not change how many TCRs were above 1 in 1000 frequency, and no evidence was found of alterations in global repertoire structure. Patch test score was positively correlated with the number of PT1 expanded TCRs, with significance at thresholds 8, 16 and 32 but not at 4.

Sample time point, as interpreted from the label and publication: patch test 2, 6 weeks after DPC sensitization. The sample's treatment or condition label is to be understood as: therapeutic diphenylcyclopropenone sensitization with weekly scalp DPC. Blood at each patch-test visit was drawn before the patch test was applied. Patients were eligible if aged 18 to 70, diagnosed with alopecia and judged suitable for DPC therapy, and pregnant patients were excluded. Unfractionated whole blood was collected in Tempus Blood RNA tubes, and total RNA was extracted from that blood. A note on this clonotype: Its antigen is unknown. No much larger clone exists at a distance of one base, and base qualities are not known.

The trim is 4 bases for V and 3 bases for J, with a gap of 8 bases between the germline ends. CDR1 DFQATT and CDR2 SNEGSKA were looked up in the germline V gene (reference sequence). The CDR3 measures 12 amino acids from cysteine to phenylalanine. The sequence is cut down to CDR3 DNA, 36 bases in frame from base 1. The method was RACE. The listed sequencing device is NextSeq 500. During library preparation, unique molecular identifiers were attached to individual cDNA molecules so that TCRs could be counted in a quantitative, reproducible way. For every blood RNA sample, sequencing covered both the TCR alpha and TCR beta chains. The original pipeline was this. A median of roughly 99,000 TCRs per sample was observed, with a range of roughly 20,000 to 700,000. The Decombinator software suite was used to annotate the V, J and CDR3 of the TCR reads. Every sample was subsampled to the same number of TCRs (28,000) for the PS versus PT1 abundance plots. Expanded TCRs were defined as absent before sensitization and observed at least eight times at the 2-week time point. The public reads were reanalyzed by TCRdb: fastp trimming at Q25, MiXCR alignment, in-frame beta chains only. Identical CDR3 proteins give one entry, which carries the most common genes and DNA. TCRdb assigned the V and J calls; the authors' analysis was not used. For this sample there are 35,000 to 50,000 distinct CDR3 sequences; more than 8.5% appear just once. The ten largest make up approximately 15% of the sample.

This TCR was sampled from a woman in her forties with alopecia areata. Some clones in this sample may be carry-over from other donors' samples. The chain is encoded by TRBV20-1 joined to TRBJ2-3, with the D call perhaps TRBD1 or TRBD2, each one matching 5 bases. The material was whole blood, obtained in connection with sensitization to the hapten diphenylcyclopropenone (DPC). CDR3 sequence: CSATGHTDTQYF. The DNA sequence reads TGCAGTGCTACGGGGCATACAGATACGCAGTATTTT.